This paragraph reports one T cell receptor (beta chain). This sample was taken from a study of technical replicates of blood from several donors. The method was immunoSEQ multiplex PCR; TCRdb's version includes in-frame clones alone and lacks a portion of them. The sample yields about 94,000 clones, approximately 94% seen once. V dropped 5 bases and J dropped 1 base, with 9 bases sitting between them. The CDR3 consists of 12 residues. Germline V gives CDR1 SQVTM, CDR2 ANQGSEA. The chain has TRBV29-1 and TRBJ2-7, with D unclear. Sequenced: T cells isolated from PBMCs. The TCR was taken from a human donor in good health. The CDR3 here is CSVTSLSYEQYF. The CDR3 bases are TGCAGCGTTACATCCCTGTCCTACGAGCAGTACTTC.